The TCR beta chain described here comes from a study of cytomegalovirus exposure and HLA in healthy donors (dated by TCRdb to 2017 to 2019). About the investigation overall: According to a later analysis, one platform produced both the roughly 120 validation repertoires and the 700 or so repertoires of the first cohort. The study was designed to test whether signatures of past pathogen exposure could be identified by cataloging public T cell receptors. Along with the approximately 700-subject first cohort, a separate validation cohort of more than 90 different subjects was used. High-throughput TCR immunosequencing, statistical association of individual TCRs with disease status, and machine learning were combined to predict cytomegalovirus infection status. Study-wide findings and limitations: In vitro tests confirmed that a few of the cytomegalovirus-associated TCR beta chains recognize cytomegalovirus antigens. Most TCR sequences were seen in very few donors, while some public TCRs were found in many individuals. Of the cluster scores, approximately 95% were above 0 in a later analysis, which found that TCRs clustered in the first cohort also tended to co-occur in the 130 or so validation repertoires. In the study, about 150 TCR beta chains were listed as associated with cytomegalovirus. The authors suggested that the approach could potentially be generalized to other disease states and immunological phenotypes. Cytomegalovirus status was reported to be diagnosed by the classifier with high specificity and sensitivity in both the original and validation cohorts. All 120 or so repertoires were used to score co-occurrence in the validation cohort in a later analysis, because that analysis had no HLA typing for the cohort.

Comments on this clone: Its antigen target is currently unknown. No qualities accompany the bases; no much larger clone lies one base away.

Library generation was performed with the immunoSEQ multiplex PCR assay. In the original analysis: A statistical classification framework was developed to diagnose cytomegalovirus status using the catalog of TCR beta chain sequences. Imported from immuneACCESS, the table was reduced by TCRdb to in-frame sequences with V and J called. These copies leave out some clones; in studies compared against another copy, an unresolved V gene accounts for under half, and the cause of the remainder is not known. Clone size and the V and J calls come from that table; the DNA yielded D and trimming. This sample is represented by more than 20,000 clones; roughly 97% of them were singletons. In total, the top ten clones hold roughly a tenth of the sample. The donors were included in the validation cohort of over a hundred subjects, a group kept apart from the approximately 690-subject first cohort. The cysteine opens and the phenylalanine closes a CDR3 of 10 amino acids. CDR3 DNA only is kept here, 30 bases in frame from base 1. Relative to germline, V is 10 bases shorter and J is 7 bases shorter, with 10 bases between their ends. The CDR1 and CDR2 encoded by the germline V gene are MDHEN and SYDVKM.

This chain joins TRBV28 to TRBJ1-2; a tentative D match to TRBD1 spans 5 bases. Sequences were obtained from PBMCs. The sequence was obtained from a man aged 25 to 40 in good health and CMV-seropositive. The bases read TGTGCCATTTCCAGGGTTGGCTACACCTTC. Its amino acids are CAISRVGYTF.